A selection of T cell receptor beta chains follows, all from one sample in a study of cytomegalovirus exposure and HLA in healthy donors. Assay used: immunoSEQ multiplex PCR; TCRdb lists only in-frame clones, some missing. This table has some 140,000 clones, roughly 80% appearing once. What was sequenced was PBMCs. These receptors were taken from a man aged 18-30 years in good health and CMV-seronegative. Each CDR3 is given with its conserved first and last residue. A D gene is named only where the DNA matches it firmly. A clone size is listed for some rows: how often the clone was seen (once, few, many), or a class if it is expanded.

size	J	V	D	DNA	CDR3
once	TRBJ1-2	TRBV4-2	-	TGTGCCAGCAGCCAAGAGATGGGCCTAACCTATGGCTACACCTTC	CASSQEMGLTYGYTF
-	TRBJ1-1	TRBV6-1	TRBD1	TGTGCCAGCAGTGAAAGGCCGACAGGGTCCACTGAAGCTTTCTTT	CASSERPTGSTEAFF
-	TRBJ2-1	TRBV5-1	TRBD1	TGCGCCAGCCGCTCCGGGACAGGGGTCCATGAGCAGTTCTTC	CASRSGTGVHEQFF
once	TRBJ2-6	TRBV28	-	TGTGCCAGCAGTTTTCCCAGATTTTCTGGGGCCAACGTCCTGACTTTC	CASSFPRFSGANVLTF
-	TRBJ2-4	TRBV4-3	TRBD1	TGCGCCAGCAGCCAAGAAGGAACAGGGGACATTCAGTACTTC	CASSQEGTGDIQYF
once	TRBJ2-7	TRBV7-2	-	TGTGCCAGCAGTAGCGCGGGCAGCTCCTACGAGCAGTACTTC	CASSSAGSSYEQYF
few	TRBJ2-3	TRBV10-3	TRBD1	TGTGCCATCAGTGCCGGACAGGGGACAGATACGCAGTATTTT	CAISAGQGTDTQYF
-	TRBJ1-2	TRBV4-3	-	TGCGCCAGCAGCCAAGATCGAGGGGGACGGGTCTATGGCTACACCTTC	CASSQDRGGRVYGYTF
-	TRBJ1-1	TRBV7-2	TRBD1	TGTGCCAGCAGCCCGGGGACAGCAAACACTGAAGCTTTCTTT	CASSPGTANTEAFF
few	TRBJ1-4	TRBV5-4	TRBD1	TGTGCCAGCAGCCATGACAGGGTGGGGGAAAAACTGTTTTTT	CASSHDRVGEKLFF
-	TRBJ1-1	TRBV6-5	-	TGTGCCAGCAGACGCGGACAGCGGAGAGACACTGAAGCTTTCTTT	CASRRGQRRDTEAFF
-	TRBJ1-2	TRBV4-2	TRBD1	TGTGCCAGCAGCTCACTGGACAGGGATGTTGATGGCTACACCTTC	CASSSLDRDVDGYTF
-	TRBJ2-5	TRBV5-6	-	TGTGCCAGCCCCGGGGAGACCCAGTACTTC	CASPGETQYF
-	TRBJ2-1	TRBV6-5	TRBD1	TGTGCCAGCAGTACATACAGGGGGACGAGTCGCTTCTTC	CASSTYRGTSRFF
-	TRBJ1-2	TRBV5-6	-	TGTGCCAGCAGCTTGGGGGCAGGGATTAACTATGGCTACACCTTC	CASSLGAGINYGYTF
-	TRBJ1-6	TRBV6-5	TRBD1	TGTGCCAGCAGCCCCGGGACAGAGAATTCACCCCTCCACTTT	CASSPGTENSPLHF
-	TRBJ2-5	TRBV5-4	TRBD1	TGTGCCAGCAGCCGGACAGGGGAAGAGACCCAGTACTTC	CASSRTGEETQYF
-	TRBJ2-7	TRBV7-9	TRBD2	TGTGCCAGCAGTTCTGGGACTAGCGGGGGATACGAGCAGTACTTC	CASSSGTSGGYEQYF
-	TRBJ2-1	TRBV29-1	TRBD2	TGCAGCACCCCTAATTTAGGCGGGGGGTACAGTAATGAGCAGTTCTTC	CSTPNLGGGYSNEQFF
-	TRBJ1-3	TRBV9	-	TGTGCCAGCAGCCAGGGGTCCCCTGGAAACACCATATATTTT	CASSQGSPGNTIYF